This TCR beta chain appears in the sequencing data of a study of T-cell reconstitution after alpha-beta-depleted transplantation in children. With regard to this clonotype: Its antigen is undetermined.

Germline V CDR1 and CDR2: SGHRS, YFSETQ. The CDR3 contains 16 residues. The V end lost 4 bases, the J end lost 0 bases, and 17 bases lay between the germline ends. Regarding the study as a whole: One year post-transplant, T-cell counts and diversity were largely derived from T cells produced anew. After transplant, at about two months, alpha-beta T cells were reportedly derived from several hundred expanded graft clones.

The TCRbeta library was prepared with unique molecular identifiers. TCRdb called the PCR reads again in MiXCR, with one record for every CDR3 protein. The sample carries some 110,000 distinct CDR3 sequences, over 9% recorded once. V and J are TRBV5-1 and TRBJ2-7; D is possibly TRBD2 (6 bases). The source was PBMCs, collected before TCRalphabeta/CD19-depleted stem cell transplant. This TCR was sampled from a boy younger than 10 with acute lymphoblastic leukemia, due to receive a stem cell transplant. CDR3 amino acids: CASSVGIGGFSYEQYF. CDR3 coding DNA: TGCGCCAGCAGCGTCGGAATCGGGGGTTTCTCCTACGAGCAGTACTTC. Full variable domain (missing parts from reference TRBV5-1 and TRBJ2-7): KAGVTQTPRYLIKTRGQQVTLSCSPISGHRSVSWYQQTPGQGLQFLFEYFSETQRNKGNFPGRFSGRQFSNSRSEMNVSTLELGDSALYLCASSVGIGGFSYEQYFGPGTRLTVT.